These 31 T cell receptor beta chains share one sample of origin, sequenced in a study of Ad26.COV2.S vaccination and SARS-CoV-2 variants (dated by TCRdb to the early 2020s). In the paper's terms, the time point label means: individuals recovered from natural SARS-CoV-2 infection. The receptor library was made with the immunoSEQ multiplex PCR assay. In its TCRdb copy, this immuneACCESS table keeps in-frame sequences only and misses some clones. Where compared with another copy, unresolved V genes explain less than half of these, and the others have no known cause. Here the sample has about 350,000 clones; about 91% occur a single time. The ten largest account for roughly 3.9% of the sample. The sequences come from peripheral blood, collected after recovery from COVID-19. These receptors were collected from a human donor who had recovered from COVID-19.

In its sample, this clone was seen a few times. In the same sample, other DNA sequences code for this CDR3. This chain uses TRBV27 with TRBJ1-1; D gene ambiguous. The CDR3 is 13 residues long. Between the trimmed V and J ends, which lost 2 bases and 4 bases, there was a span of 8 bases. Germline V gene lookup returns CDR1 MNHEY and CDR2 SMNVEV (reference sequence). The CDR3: CASSLDRGTEAFF. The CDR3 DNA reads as TGTGCCAGCAGTTTAGATCGGGGCACTGAAGCTTTCTTT.

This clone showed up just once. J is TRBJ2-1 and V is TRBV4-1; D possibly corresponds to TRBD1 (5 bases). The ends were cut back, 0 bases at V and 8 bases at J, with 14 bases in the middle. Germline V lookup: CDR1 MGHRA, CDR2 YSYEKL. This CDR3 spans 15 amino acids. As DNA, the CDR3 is TGCGCCAGCAGCCAAGAGGGGCAGGGTTATGATGAGCAGTTCTTC. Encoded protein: CASSQEGQGYDEQFF.

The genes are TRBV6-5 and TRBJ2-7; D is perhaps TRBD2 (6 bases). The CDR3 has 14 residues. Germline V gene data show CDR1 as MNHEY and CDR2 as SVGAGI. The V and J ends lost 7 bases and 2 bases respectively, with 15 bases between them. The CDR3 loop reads CASNPTSHTYEQYF. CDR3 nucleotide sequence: TGTGCCAGCAACCCAACTAGCCACACCTACGAGCAGTACTTC.

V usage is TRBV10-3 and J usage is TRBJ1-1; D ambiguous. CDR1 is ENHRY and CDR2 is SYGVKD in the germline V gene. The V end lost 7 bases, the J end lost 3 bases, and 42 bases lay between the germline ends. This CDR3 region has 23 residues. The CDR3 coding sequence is TGTGCCATCAAGGGAGAATGGGCCCCACCTAAGTCCGTCGAACTGCTGTTTTACACTGAAGCTTTCTTT. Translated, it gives CAIKGEWAPPKSVELLFYTEAFF.

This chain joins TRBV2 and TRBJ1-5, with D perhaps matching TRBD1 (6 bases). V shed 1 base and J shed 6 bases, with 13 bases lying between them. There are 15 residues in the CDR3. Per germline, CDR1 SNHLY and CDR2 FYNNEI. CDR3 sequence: CASSEEATGTQPQHF. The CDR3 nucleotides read TGTGCCAGCAGTGAAGAGGCTACAGGGACTCAGCCCCAGCATTTT.

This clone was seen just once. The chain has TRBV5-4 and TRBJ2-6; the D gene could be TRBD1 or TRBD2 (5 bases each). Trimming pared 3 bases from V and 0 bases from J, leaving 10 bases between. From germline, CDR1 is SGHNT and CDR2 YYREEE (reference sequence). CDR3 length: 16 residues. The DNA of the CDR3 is TGTGCCAGCAGCTCGGGACGGCCCTCTGGGGCCAACGTCCTGACTTTC. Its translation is CASSSGRPSGANVLTF.

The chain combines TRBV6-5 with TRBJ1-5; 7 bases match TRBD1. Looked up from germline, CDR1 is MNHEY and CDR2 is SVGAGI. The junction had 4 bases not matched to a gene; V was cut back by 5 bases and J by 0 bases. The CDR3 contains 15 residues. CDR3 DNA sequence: TGTGCCAGCAGTACAGGGGACCATAGCAATCAGCCCCAGCATTTT. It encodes CASSTGDHSNQPQHF.

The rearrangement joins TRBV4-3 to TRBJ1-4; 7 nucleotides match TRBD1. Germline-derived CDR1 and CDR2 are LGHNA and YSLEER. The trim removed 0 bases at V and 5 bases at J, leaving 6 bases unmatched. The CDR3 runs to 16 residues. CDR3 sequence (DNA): TGCGCCAGCAGCCAAGACGGGGACAGAGGGAATGAAAAACTGTTTTTT. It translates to CASSQDGDRGNEKLFF.

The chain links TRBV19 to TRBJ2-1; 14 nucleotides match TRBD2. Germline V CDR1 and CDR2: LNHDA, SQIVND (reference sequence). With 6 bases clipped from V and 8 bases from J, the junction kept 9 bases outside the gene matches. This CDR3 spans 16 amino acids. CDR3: CASSSRLAGGLYEQFF. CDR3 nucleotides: TGTGCCAGTAGCAGCAGACTAGCGGGGGGGCTTTATGAGCAGTTCTTC. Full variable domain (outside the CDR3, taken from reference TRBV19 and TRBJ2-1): DGGITQSPKYLFRKEGQNVTLSCEQNLNHDAMYWYRQDPGQGLRLIYYSQIVNDFQKGDIAEGYSVSREKKESFPLTVTSAQKNPTAFYLCASSSRLAGGLYEQFFGPGTRLTVL.

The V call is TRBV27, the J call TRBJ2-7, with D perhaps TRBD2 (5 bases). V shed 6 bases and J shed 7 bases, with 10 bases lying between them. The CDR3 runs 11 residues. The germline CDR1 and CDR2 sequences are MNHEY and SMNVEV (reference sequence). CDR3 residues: CASRARGEQYF. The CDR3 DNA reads TGTGCCAGCAGGGCCCGGGGAGAGCAGTACTTC.

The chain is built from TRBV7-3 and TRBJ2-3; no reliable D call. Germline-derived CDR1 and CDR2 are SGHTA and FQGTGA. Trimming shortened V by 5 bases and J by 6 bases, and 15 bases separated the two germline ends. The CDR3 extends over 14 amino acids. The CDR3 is CASSKGSEPDTQYF. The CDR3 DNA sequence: TGTGCCAGCAGCAAAGGATCAGAGCCCGATACGCAGTATTTT.

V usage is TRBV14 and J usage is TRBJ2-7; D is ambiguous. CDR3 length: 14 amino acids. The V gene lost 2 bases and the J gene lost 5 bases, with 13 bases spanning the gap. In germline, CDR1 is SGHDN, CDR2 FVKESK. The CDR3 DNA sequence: TGTGCCAGCAGCCAAAAGAGCAGGCTCGACGAGCAGTACTTC. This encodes CASSQKSRLDEQYF.

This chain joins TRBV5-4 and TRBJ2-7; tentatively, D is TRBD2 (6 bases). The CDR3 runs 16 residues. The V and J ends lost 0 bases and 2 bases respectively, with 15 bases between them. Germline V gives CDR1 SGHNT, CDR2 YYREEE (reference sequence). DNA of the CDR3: TGTGCCAGCAGCTTGGTTGGCGGGGCTCTGACCTACGAGCAGTACTTC. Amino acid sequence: CASSLVGGALTYEQYF.

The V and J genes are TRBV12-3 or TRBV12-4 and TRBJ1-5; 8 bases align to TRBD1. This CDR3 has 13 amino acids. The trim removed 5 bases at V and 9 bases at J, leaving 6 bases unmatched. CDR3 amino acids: CASSPPTGVPQHF. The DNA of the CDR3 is TGTGCCAGCAGTCCCCCGACAGGGGTGCCCCAGCATTTT.

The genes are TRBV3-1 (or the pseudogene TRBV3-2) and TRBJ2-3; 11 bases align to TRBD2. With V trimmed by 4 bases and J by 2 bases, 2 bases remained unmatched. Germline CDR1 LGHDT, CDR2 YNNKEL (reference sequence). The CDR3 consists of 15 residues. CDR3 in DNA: TGTGCCAGCAGCCGACTAGCGGGGACCACAGATACGCAGTATTTT. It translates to CASSRLAGTTDTQYF.

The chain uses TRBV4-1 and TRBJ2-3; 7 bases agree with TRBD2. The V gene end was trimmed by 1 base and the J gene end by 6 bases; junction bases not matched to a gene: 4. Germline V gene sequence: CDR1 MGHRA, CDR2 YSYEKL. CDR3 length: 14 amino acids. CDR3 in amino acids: CASSQARGGDTQYF. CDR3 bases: TGCGCCAGCAGCCAAGCACGGGGAGGGGATACGCAGTATTTT.

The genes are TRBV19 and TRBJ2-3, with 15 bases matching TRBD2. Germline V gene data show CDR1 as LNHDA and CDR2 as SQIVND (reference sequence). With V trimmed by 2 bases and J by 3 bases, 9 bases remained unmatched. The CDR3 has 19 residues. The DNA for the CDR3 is TGTGCCAGTAGTATAAATGGACTAGCGGGGGGGTATTGGACAGATACGCAGTATTTT. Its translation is CASSINGLAGGYWTDTQYF.

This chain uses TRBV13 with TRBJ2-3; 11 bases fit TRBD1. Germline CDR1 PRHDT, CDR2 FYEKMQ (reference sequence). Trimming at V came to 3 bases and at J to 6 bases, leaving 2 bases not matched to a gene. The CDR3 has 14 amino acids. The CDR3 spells CASSLGQGVDTQYF. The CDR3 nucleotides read TGTGCCAGCAGCTTGGGACAGGGGGTGGATACGCAGTATTTT.

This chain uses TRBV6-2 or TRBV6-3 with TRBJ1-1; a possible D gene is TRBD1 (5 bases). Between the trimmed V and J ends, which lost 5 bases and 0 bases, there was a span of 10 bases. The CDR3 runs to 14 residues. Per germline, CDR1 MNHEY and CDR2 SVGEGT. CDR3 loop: CASSPDTLNTEAFF. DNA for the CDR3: TGTGCCAGCAGTCCGGACACTTTGAACACTGAAGCTTTCTTT.

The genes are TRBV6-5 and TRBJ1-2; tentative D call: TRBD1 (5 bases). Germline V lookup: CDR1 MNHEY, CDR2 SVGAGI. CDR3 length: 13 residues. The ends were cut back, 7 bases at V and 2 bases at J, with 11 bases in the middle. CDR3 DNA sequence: TGTGCCAGCAAGCGAGGGGAGAACTATGGCTACACCTTC. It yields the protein CASKRGENYGYTF.

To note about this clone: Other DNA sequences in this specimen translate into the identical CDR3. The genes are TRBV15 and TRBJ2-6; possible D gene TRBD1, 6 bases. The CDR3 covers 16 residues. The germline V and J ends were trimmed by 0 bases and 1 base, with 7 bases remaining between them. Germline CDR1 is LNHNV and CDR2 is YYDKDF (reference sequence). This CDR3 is CATSRDRGSGANVLTF. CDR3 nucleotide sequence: TGTGCCACCAGCAGAGACAGGGGTTCTGGGGCCAACGTCCTGACTTTC.

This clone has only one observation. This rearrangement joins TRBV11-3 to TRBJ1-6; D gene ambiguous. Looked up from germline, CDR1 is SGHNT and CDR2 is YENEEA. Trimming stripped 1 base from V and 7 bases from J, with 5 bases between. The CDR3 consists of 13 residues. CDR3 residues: CASSLVRNSPLHF. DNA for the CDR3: TGTGCCAGCAGCTTAGTTCGGAATTCACCCCTCCACTTT.

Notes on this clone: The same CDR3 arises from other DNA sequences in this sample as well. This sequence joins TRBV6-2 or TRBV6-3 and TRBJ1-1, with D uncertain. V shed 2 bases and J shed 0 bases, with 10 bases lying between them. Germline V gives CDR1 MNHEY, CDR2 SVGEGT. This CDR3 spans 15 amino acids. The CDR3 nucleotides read TGTGCCAGCAGTTACCGGCAGATCATGAACACTGAAGCTTTCTTT. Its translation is CASSYRQIMNTEAFF.

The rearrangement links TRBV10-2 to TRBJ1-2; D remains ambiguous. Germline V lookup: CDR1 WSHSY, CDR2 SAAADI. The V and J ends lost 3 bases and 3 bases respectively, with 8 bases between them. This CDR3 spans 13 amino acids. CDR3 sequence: CASSDGVDYGYTF. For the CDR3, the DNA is TGCGCCAGCAGTGATGGGGTTGACTATGGCTACACCTTC.

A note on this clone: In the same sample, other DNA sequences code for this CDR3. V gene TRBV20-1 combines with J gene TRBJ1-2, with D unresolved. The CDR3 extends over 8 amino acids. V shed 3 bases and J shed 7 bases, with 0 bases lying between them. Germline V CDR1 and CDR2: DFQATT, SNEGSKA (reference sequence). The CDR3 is CSASGYTF. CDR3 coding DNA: TGCAGTGCTAGTGGCTACACCTTC.

The CDR3 DNA sequence: TGTGCCAGCAGCCGACCGACAGGTACGAACACTGAAGCTTTCTTT. Amino acid sequence: CASSRPTGTNTEAFF. The genes are TRBV14 and TRBJ1-1; weak D call: TRBD1 (6 bases). The CDR3 is 15 amino acids. Trimming stripped 4 bases from V and 1 base from J, with 13 bases between. Germline V gene data show CDR1 as SGHDN and CDR2 as FVKESK.

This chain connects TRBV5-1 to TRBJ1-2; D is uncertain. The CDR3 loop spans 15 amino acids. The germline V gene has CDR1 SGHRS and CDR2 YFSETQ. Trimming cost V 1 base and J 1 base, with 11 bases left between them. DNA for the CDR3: TGCGCCAGCAGCTTGACCGTAGTGGGTAACTATGGCTACACCTTC. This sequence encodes CASSLTVVGNYGYTF.

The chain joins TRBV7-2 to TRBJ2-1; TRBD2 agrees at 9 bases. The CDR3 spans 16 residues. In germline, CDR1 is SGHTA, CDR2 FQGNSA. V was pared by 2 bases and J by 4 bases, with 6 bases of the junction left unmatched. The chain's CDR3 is CASSLYMAGGYNEQFF. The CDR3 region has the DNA TGTGCCAGCAGCTTATATATGGCGGGGGGGTACAATGAGCAGTTCTTC.

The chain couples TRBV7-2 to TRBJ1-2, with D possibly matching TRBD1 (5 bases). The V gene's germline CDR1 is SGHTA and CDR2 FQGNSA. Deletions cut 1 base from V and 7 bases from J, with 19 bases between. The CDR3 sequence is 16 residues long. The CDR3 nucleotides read TGTGCCAGCAGCTTAGTGGCCGGTGAGGGGAGGTCTGGCTACACCTTC. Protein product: CASSLVAGEGRSGYTF.

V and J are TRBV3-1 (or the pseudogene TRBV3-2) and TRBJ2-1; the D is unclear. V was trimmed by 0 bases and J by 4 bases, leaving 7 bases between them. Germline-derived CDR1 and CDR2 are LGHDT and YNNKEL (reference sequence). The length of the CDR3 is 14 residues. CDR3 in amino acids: CASSQDWPYNEQFF. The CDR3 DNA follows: TGTGCCAGCAGCCAAGATTGGCCATACAATGAGCAGTTCTTC.

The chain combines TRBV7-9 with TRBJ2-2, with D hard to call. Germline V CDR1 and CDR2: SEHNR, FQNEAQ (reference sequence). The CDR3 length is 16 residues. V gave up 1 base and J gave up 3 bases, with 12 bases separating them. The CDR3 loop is CASSLVSGSYTGELFF. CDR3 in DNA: TGTGCCAGCAGCTTAGTTTCCGGATCGTACACCGGGGAGCTGTTTTTT.